Presented here are 29 T cell receptor beta chains from one specimen sequenced in a study of human T cells and chemical hapten exposure. MiXCR, run by TCRdb on the RACE reads, gives a single entry per CDR3 protein. The sample lists 52,000 or so distinct CDR3 sequences; approximately 10% were seen once. Time point here: pre-sensitization, week 0. Treatment indicated: therapeutic diphenylcyclopropenone sensitization with weekly scalp DPC. The starting material was whole blood, obtained in connection with sensitization to the hapten diphenylcyclopropenone (DPC). All receptors come from a man aged 35-49 years with alopecia areata. Some clones in this sample may be carry-over from other donors' samples.

In this sample, this clonotype turned up a few times. The chain employs TRBV24-1 and TRBJ2-5; 10 bases are a match to TRBD1. CDR3 length equals 14 residues. Germline assignment: CDR1 KGHDR and CDR2 SFDVKD. V was pared by 6 bases and J by 4 bases, with 4 bases of the junction left unmatched. CDR3 nucleotide sequence: TGTGCCACCAGTCCGGGACAGGGGTCAGAGACCCAGTACTTC. Residues: CATSPGQGSETQYF.

This clonotype was recorded at least ten times. The chain joins TRBV6-2 or TRBV6-3 to TRBJ2-5; D perhaps matches TRBD2 (6 bases). Germline CDR1 MNHEY, CDR2 SVGEGT. CDR3 length equals 14 residues. Trimming took 2 bases from V and 11 from J, leaving 18 bases between them. In DNA, the CDR3 is TGTGCCAGCAGTTACGGTAGCGGTCCCAAGGGTCAGTACTTC. It translates to CASSYGSGPKGQYF.

This clonotype showed up just a few times. The V call is TRBV7-2, the J call TRBJ2-3, with 11 bases aligning to TRBD2. V lost 5 bases, J lost 7 bases, and 8 bases stayed unmatched. The CDR3 has 15 amino acids. Germline values: CDR1 SGHTA, CDR2 FQGNSA. CDR3 region: CASSQTLAGGYTQYF. The CDR3 DNA follows: TGTGCCAGCAGCCAAACTCTAGCGGGAGGATATACGCAGTATTTT.

The chain has TRBV28 and TRBJ2-2; D not resolved. The germline V and J ends were trimmed by 3 bases and 7 bases, with 18 bases remaining between them. CDR3 size: 16 residues. Per germline, CDR1 MDHEN and CDR2 SYDVKM. This chain's CDR3 is CASSFFPTTGYGELFF. CDR3 DNA sequence: TGTGCCAGCAGTTTCTTCCCCACAACGGGCTACGGGGAGCTGTTTTTT.

This clonotype was recorded many times. The genes are TRBV27 and TRBJ2-7; D is uncertain. The V end lost 3 bases, the J end lost 2 bases, and 11 bases lay between the germline ends. The CDR3 totals 14 residues. Germline V gene lookup returns CDR1 MNHEY and CDR2 SMNVEV (reference sequence). Here the CDR3 reads CASSFSAGPYEQYF. Written as DNA, the CDR3 is TGTGCCAGCAGTTTCAGTGCCGGGCCCTACGAGCAGTACTTC.

Only a few counts were recorded for this clonotype. Here the CDR3 reads CASSLGEADSSTDTQYF. CDR3 DNA sequence: TGTGCCAGCAGCTTGGGTGAAGCGGATTCTAGCACAGATACGCAGTATTTT. This chain uses TRBV5-5 with TRBJ2-3, with D possibly being TRBD2 (5 bases). Germline assignment: CDR1 SGHKS and CDR2 YYEKEE (reference sequence). The CDR3 consists of 17 residues. With 0 bases removed from V and 0 bases from J, the gap between germline ends came to 14 bases.

This chain links TRBV20-1 with TRBJ2-5, with D possibly matching TRBD2 (6 bases). The CDR3 covers 13 residues. Trimming pared 3 bases from V and 9 bases from J, leaving 17 bases between. Germline assignment: CDR1 DFQATT and CDR2 SNEGSKA (reference sequence). The CDR3 DNA reads as TGCAGTGCTAGGCGGCGGGGCCCCTCGGCCCAGTACTTC. Residues: CSARRRGPSAQYF.

This clonotype has a count of ten or more. The rearrangement joins TRBV6-2 or TRBV6-3 to TRBJ2-3, with 8 bases identical to TRBD2. V lost 6 bases and J lost 3; bases outside the gene matches: 11. The CDR3 spans 16 residues. Germline CDR1 and CDR2: MNHEY and SVGEGT. The CDR3 spells CASRAIAGRRTDTQYF. In DNA, the CDR3 is TGTGCCAGCAGGGCCATAGCGGGAAGGAGGACAGATACGCAGTATTTT.

The sample holds a few counts of this clonotype. The chain recombines TRBV28 with TRBJ1-5, with D unresolved. The CDR3 length is 16 residues. Trimming cost V 6 bases and J 1 base, with 16 bases left between them. The germline gives CDR1 MDHEN, CDR2 SYDVKM. In DNA, the CDR3 is TGTGCCAGCAGCCGCAGTTTAGGCGGGAGCAATCAGCCCCAGCATTTT. Amino acid sequence: CASSRSLGGSNQPQHF. Together with reference TRBV28 and TRBJ1-5, the CDR3 gives the full variable domain: DVKVTQSSRYLVKRTGEKVFLECVQDMDHENMFWYRQDPGLGLRLIYFSYDVKMKEKGDIPEGYSVSREKKERFSLILESASTNQTSMYLCASSRSLGGSNQPQHFGDGTRLSIL.

This clonotype was counted many times. The chain recombines TRBV6-2 or TRBV6-3 with TRBJ2-1, with TRBD2 as a possible D gene (5 bases). Germline V CDR1 and CDR2: MNHEY, SVGEGT. The V and J ends lost 6 bases and 0 bases respectively, with 12 bases between them. The CDR3 is 15 amino acids. The CDR3 region is CASRPSRSSYNEQFF. The CDR3 bases are TGTGCCAGCAGGCCTAGCAGAAGCTCCTACAATGAGCAGTTCTTC.

In this sample, this clonotype turned up many times. The CDR3 region is CASSLSTRWAQYF. In nucleotides, the CDR3 is TGTGCCAGCAGTTTATCAACCCGTTGGGCGCAGTACTTC. The V call is TRBV12-3 or TRBV12-4, the J call TRBJ2-7; D remains ambiguous. V was cut by 2 bases and J by 9 bases, with 14 bases left in between. This CDR3 has 13 residues.

This clonotype was seen ten or more times. This CDR3 reads CASSYAGLQGTGESYGYTF. CDR3 sequence (DNA): TGTGCCAGCAGTTATGCGGGACTACAGGGGACAGGGGAGAGCTATGGCTACACCTTC. This chain joins TRBV6-6 and TRBJ1-2; 10 nucleotides agree with TRBD1. Trimming cost V 3 bases and J 4 bases; bases outside gene matches: 17. This CDR3 spans 19 amino acids. Germline-derived CDR1 and CDR2 are MNHNY and SVGAGI (reference sequence).

The sample holds a few counts of this clonotype. The chain combines TRBV19 with TRBJ2-7; TRBD2 matches at 11 bases. From germline, CDR1 is LNHDA and CDR2 SQIVND (reference sequence). The J segment lost 6 bases and the V segment lost 5 bases, leaving 9 bases of the junction unmatched. The CDR3 length is 15 residues. CDR3 coding DNA: TGTGCCAGTAGTCCTCAACTAGCGGGAGTCGGCGAGCAGTACTTC. Its protein product is CASSPQLAGVGEQYF.

This clonotype was counted between two and nine times. The J gene is TRBJ2-3, the V gene TRBV19; D is unresolved. Germline lookup yields CDR1 LNHDA and CDR2 SQIVND (reference sequence). The CDR3 loop spans 12 amino acids. Trimming stripped 3 bases from V and 6 bases from J, with 7 bases between. CDR3 loop: CASSMEYDTQYF. In nucleotides, the CDR3 is TGTGCCAGTAGTATGGAGTACGATACGCAGTATTTT.

This clonotype was found many times. The gene calls are TRBV2 and TRBJ2-1; 12 positions match TRBD2. The CDR3 has 15 residues. J lost 7 bases, V lost 2 bases, and 3 bases had no gene match. In germline, CDR1 is SNHLY, CDR2 FYNNEI. CDR3 coding DNA: TGTGCCAGCAGTGAACTAGCGGGAGGGCCTAATGAGCAGTTCTTC. Protein sequence: CASSELAGGPNEQFF.

This clonotype was picked up many times. The chain couples TRBV7-9 to TRBJ1-1; 8 bases fit TRBD1. This CDR3 has 14 amino acids. V dropped 5 bases and J dropped 4; count of bases not matched to a gene: 6. Germline V gene sequence: CDR1 SEHNR, CDR2 FQNEAQ (reference sequence). The CDR3 sequence: CASSPRTGTTEAFF. Here the CDR3 DNA reads TGTGCCAGCAGCCCACGGACAGGGACCACTGAAGCTTTCTTT.

V usage is TRBV14 and J usage is TRBJ2-1, with 11 bases lining up with TRBD2. Germline CDR1 reads SGHDN; CDR2 reads FVKESK. The CDR3 is 19 amino acids. The junction had 16 bases not matched to a gene; V was cut back by 0 bases and J by 9 bases. The CDR3 sequence is CASSQERRGTSGSRAEQFF. The CDR3, as DNA: TGTGCCAGCAGCCAAGAAAGGAGGGGTACTAGCGGGAGCCGCGCTGAGCAGTTCTTC.

Ten or more counts support this clonotype. The rearrangement uses TRBV28 and TRBJ2-2; the D call may be TRBD1 or TRBD2 (6 bases each). The ends were cut back, 8 bases at V and 0 bases at J, with 10 bases in the middle. Per the germline V gene, CDR1 is MDHEN and CDR2 is SYDVKM. The CDR3 extends over 14 amino acids. The DNA of the CDR3 is TGTGCCAGCCGGGGGCTCGCGAACACCGGGGAGCTGTTTTTT. This sequence encodes CASRGLANTGELFF.

CDR3 sequence: CASSLGGDQPQHF. Written as DNA, the CDR3 is TGTGCCAGCAGTTTAGGAGGGGATCAGCCCCAGCATTTT. The chain carries TRBV28 and TRBJ1-5; TRBD1 might be the D (5 bases). Trimming left V 2 bases short and J 5 bases short, with 7 bases between. CDR1 is MDHEN and CDR2 is SYDVKM in the germline V gene. The CDR3 contains 13 residues. The entire variable domain, with the rest obtained from reference TRBV28 and TRBJ1-5, is as follows: DVKVTQSSRYLVKRTGEKVFLECVQDMDHENMFWYRQDPGLGLRLIYFSYDVKMKEKGDIPEGYSVSREKKERFSLILESASTNQTSMYLCASSLGGDQPQHFGDGTRLSIL.

V usage is TRBV25-1 and J usage is TRBJ2-5; D unresolved. The V gene lost 2 bases and the J gene lost 4 bases, with 11 bases spanning the gap. The CDR3 is made up of 14 amino acids. The V gene's germline CDR1 is MGHDK and CDR2 SYGVNS. CDR3 in DNA: TGTGCCAGCAGTGAAAGTGGACGGGCAGAGACCCAGTACTTC. This sequence encodes CASSESGRAETQYF.

The chain recombines TRBV5-1 with TRBJ2-1, with D maybe TRBD1 (6 bases). There are 14 residues in the CDR3. The V end was cut by 4 bases, the J end by 4 bases, with 12 bases between. Per the germline V gene, CDR1 is SGHRS and CDR2 is YFSETQ. The CDR3 coding sequence is TGCGCCAGCAGCGAGGGACAACGATACAATGAGCAGTTCTTC. It yields the protein CASSEGQRYNEQFF.

This clonotype was observed a few times. The CDR3 loop is CSVGAFEGNEQFF. The CDR3 nucleotides read TGCAGCGTTGGGGCCTTCGAGGGCAATGAGCAGTTCTTC. The chain has TRBV29-1 and TRBJ2-1; a weak D match, TRBD2 (5 bases). In germline, CDR1 is SQVTM, CDR2 ANQGSEA. Trimming removed 4 bases at V and 6 bases at J, with 13 bases between. The CDR3 has 13 amino acids.

This clonotype has only a few counts. The V call is TRBV7-6, the J call TRBJ2-1; D is unresolved. The CDR3 has 15 residues. CDR1 is SGHVS and CDR2 is FNYEAQ in the germline V gene. Trimming pared 1 base from V and 4 bases from J, leaving 11 bases between. The CDR3 region has the DNA TGTGCCAGCAGCTTAGGTCGGTCCGAATACAATGAGCAGTTCTTC. It codes for CASSLGRSEYNEQFF.

This rearrangement joins TRBV20-1 to TRBJ2-5, with 7 bases fitting TRBD2. Germline V lookup: CDR1 DFQATT, CDR2 SNEGSKA (reference sequence). The CDR3 contains 13 residues. J gave up 5 bases and V 8 bases, and 11 bases lay outside the gene matches. The CDR3 spells CSTTGGPRETQYF. The CDR3 DNA is TGCAGTACTACGGGGGGTCCCAGGGAGACCCAGTACTTC.

This clonotype appeared many times. The J gene is TRBJ2-5, the V gene TRBV3-1; D is ambiguous. Germline V gene data show CDR1 as LGHDT and CDR2 as YNNKEL (reference sequence). The length of the CDR3 is 11 residues. V shed 1 base and J shed 4 bases, with 1 base lying between them. In nucleotides, the CDR3 is TGTGCCAGCAGCCAAGTAGAGACCCAGTACTTC. Amino acid sequence: CASSQVETQYF.

This chain connects TRBV11-3 to TRBJ2-2; no clear D gene. Germline CDR1 SGHNT, CDR2 YENEEA. The CDR3 consists of 13 residues. V was clipped by 1 base and J by 4 bases, with 4 bases between them. The CDR3 DNA follows: TGTGCCAGCAGCTTAGCTCGCACCGGGGAGCTGTTTTTT. Its protein product is CASSLARTGELFF.

V and J are TRBV2 and TRBJ2-1; D not certain. The CDR3 runs to 11 residues. Trimming left V 4 bases short and J 9 bases short, with 7 bases between. From germline, CDR1 is SNHLY and CDR2 FYNNEI. The CDR3 nucleotides read TGTGCCAGCAGTGTAGCTTCTGAGCAGTTCTTC. The encoded protein is CASSVASEQFF.

This clonotype was picked up many times. The chain carries TRBV19 and TRBJ2-3, with TRBD1 identical over 9 bases. The V and J ends lost 3 bases and 4 bases, in that order; junction bases with no gene match: 8. Germline CDR1 reads LNHDA; CDR2 reads SQIVND (reference sequence). The CDR3 totals 16 residues. The CDR3 is CASSMGQGRKADTQYF. The CDR3 DNA reads TGTGCCAGTAGTATGGGACAGGGAAGGAAGGCAGATACGCAGTATTTT.

The chain links TRBV7-2 to TRBJ1-2, with no clear D. Trimming took 0 bases from V and 0 from J, leaving 8 bases between them. Germline CDR1 SGHTA, CDR2 FQGNSA. This CDR3 is built from 15 residues. The CDR3 loop reads CASSLAGIPNYGYTF. CDR3 sequence (DNA): TGTGCCAGCAGCTTAGCGGGCATACCTAACTATGGCTACACCTTC.